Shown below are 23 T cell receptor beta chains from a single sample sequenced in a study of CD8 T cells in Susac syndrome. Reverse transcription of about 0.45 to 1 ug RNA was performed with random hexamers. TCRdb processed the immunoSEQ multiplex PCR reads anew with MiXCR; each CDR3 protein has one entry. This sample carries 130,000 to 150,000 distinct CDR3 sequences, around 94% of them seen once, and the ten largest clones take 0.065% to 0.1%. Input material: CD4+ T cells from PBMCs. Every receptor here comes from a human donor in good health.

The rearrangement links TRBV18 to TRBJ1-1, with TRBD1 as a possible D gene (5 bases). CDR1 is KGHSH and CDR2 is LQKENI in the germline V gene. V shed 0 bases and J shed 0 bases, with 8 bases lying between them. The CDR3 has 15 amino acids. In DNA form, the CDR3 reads TGTGCCAGCTCACCACCGGGCAGGGTGAACACTGAAGCTTTCTTT. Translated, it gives CASSPPGRVNTEAFF.

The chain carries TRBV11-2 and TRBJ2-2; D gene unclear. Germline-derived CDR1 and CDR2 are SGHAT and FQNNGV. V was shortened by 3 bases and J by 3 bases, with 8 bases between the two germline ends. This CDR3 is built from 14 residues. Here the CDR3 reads CASSLVGDTGELFF. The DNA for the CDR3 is TGTGCCAGCAGCTTGGTTGGGGACACCGGGGAGCTGTTTTTT.

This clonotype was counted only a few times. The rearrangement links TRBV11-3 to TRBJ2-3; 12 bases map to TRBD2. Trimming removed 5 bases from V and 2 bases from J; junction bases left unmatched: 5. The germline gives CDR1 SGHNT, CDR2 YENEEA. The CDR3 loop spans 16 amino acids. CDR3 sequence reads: CASSLGLAGSTDTQYF. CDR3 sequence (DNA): TGTGCCAGCAGCCTTGGACTAGCGGGGTCCACAGATACGCAGTATTTT.

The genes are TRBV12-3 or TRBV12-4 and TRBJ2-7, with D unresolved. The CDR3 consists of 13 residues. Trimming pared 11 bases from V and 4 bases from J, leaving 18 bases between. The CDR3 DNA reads TGTGCCCCCTCCTACTCACCAGGTTACGAGCAGTACTTC. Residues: CAPSYSPGYEQYF.

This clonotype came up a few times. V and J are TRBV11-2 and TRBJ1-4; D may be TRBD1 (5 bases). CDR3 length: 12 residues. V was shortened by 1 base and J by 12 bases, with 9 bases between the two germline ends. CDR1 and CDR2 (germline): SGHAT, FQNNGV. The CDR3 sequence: CASSLAGKQLFF. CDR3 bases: TGTGCCAGCAGCTTAGCAGGGAAACAACTGTTTTTT.

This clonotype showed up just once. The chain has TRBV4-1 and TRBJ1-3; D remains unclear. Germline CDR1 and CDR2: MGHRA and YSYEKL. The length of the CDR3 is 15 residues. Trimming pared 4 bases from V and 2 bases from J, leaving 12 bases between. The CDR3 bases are TGCGCCAGCAGCCTGCTGATCGGGCCTGGAAACACCATATATTTT. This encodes CASSLLIGPGNTIYF.

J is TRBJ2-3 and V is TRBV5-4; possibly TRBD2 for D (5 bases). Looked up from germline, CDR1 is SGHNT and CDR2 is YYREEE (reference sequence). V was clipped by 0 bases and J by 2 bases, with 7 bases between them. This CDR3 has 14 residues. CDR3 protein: CASSLVTTTDTQYF. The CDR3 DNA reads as TGTGCCAGCAGCTTGGTGACTACCACAGATACGCAGTATTTT.

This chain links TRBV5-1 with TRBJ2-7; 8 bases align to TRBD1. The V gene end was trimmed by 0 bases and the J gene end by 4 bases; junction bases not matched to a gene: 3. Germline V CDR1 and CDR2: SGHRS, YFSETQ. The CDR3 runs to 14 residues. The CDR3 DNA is TGCGCCAGCAGCTTGGTTGACAGGGGTTACGAGCAGTACTTC. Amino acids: CASSLVDRGYEQYF.

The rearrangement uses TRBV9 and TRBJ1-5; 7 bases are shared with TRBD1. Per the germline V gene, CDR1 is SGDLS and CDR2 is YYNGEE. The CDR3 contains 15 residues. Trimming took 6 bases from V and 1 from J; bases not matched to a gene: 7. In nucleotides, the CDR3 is TGTGCCAGCATTAGGGGGCTGCAAAGCAATCAGCCCCAGCATTTT. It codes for CASIRGLQSNQPQHF.

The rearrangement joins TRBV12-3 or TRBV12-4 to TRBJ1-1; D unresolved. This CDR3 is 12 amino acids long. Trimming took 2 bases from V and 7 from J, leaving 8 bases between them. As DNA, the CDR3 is TGTGCCAGCAGTTTATTAGGGAGTGAAGCTTTCTTT. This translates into CASSLLGSEAFF.

The CDR3 nucleotides read TGTGCCAGCAGGAGAGCGGGAGGGTCCCACAATGAGCAGTTCTTC. Its translation is CASRRAGGSHNEQFF. The chain is built from TRBV12-3 or TRBV12-4 and TRBJ2-1, with 10 bases that match TRBD2. Trimming at V came to 6 bases and at J to 5 bases, leaving 7 bases not matched to a gene. The CDR3 contains 15 residues.

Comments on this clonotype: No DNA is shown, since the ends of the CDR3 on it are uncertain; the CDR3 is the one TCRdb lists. The CDR3 protein is CASSLLTGIAISPSIF. This rearrangement joins TRBV5-8 to TRBJ1-5. Germline V gives CDR1 SGHTS, CDR2 YDEGEE. Counting both end residues, the CDR3 totals 16 amino acids.

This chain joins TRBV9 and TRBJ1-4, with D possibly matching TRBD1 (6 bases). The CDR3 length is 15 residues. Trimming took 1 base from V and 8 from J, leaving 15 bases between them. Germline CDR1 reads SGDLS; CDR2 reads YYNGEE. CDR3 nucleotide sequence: TGTGCCAGCAGCGTATCGGGGGGGCAGGACGAAAAACTGTTTTTT. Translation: CASSVSGGQDEKLFF.

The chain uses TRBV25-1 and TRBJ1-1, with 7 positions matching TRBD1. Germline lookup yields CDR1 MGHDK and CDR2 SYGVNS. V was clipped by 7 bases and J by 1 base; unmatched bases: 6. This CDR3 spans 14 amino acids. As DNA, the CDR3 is TGTGCCAGCACCCAGGGGGTAGAGAACACTGAAGCTTTCTTT. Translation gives CASTQGVENTEAFF.

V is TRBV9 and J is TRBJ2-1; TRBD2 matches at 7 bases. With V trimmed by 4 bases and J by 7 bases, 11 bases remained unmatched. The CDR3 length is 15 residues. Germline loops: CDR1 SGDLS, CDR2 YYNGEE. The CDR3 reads CASSSQGTTQNEQFF. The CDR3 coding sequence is TGTGCCAGCAGCTCTCAAGGGACTACACAAAATGAGCAGTTCTTC.

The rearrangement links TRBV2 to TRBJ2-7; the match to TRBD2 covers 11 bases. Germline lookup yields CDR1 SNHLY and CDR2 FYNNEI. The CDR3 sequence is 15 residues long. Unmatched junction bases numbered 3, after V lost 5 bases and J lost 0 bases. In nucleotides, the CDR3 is TGTGCCAGCAGTAGGGGACTAGCGGCCTCCTACGAGCAGTACTTC. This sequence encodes CASSRGLAASYEQYF.

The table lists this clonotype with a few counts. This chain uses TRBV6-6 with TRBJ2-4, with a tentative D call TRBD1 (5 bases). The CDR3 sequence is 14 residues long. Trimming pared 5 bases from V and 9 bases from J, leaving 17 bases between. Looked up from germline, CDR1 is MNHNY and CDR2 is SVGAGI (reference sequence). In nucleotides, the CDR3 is TGTGCCAGCAGTAGCATGTTGGGGCAGACCATTCAGTACTTC. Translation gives CASSSMLGQTIQYF.

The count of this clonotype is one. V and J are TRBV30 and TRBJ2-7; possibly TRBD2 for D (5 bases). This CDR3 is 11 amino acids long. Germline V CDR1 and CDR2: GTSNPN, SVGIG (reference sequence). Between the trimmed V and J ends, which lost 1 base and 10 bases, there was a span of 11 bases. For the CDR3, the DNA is TGTGCCTGGAGTGGAAGAGGGCTTCAGTACTTC. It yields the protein CAWSGRGLQYF.

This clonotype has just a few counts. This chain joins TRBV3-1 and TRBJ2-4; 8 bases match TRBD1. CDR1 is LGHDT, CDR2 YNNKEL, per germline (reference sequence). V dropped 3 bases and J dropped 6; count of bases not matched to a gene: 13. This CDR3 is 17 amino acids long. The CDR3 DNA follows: TGTGCCAGCAGCCATAGGAGAGGACAGGGAGCGCTAAACATTCAGTACTTC. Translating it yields CASSHRRGQGALNIQYF.

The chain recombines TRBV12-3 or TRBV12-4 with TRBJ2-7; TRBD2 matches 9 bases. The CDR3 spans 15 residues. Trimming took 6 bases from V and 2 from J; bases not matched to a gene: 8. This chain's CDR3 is CASSRGLAGPYEQYF. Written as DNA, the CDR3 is TGTGCCAGCAGCCGCGGCCTAGCGGGGCCCTACGAGCAGTACTTC.

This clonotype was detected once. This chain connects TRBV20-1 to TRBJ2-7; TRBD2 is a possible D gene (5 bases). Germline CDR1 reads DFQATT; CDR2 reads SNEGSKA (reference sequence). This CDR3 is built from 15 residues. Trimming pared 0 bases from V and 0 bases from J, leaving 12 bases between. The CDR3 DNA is TGCAGTGCTAGAGACGCGGGCGGACGCTCCTACGAGCAGTACTTC. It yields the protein CSARDAGGRSYEQYF.

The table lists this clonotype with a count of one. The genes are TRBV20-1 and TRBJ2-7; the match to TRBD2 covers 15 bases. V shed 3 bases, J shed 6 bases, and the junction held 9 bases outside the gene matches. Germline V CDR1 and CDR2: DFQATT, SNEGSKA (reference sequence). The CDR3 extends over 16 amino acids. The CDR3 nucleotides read TGCAGTGCTAGGGGACTAGCGGGAGGTGGGCCCTCCGAGCAGTACTTC. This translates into CSARGLAGGGPSEQYF.

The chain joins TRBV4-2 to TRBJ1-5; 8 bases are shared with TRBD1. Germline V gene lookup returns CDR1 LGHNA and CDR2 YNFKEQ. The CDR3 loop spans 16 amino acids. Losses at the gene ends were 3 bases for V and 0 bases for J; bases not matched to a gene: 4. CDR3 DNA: TGTGCCAGCAGCCAGGGACAGGACTATAGCAATCAGCCCCAGCATTTT. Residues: CASSQGQDYSNQPQHF.